The next 30 T cell receptor beta chains were all read from a single sample in a study of sequential checkpoint blockade in melanoma. The repertoire was sequenced with immunoSEQ multiplex PCR; TCRdb's copy has only in-frame clones and lacks some. This sample has 25,000 to 35,000 clones, with roughly 80% found just once. Treatment here: randomized to nivolumab then ipilimumab (arm A) or the reverse (arm B). This specimen was CD8+ T cells sorted from blood (inferred from file names), taken from a patient given nivolumab and ipilimumab in sequence. Source of these receptors: a human donor with melanoma.

This chain uses TRBV10-3 with TRBJ2-7, with D perhaps matching TRBD2 (6 bases). V lost 4 bases and J lost 0, with 13 bases in between. Germline assignment: CDR1 ENHRY and CDR2 SYGVKD. This CDR3 contains 15 residues. CDR3 sequence (DNA): TGTGCCATCAGTGGTGGGACTGTAAGCTCCTACGAGCAGTACTTC. It specifies CAISGGTVSSYEQYF.

This clone was found a few times. This chain connects TRBV27 to TRBJ2-4, with D possibly TRBD2 on 6 matching bases. The CDR3 length is 16 residues. Germline CDR1 is MNHEY and CDR2 is SMNVEV (reference sequence). With 2 bases removed from V and 2 bases from J, the gap between germline ends came to 13 bases. In DNA, the CDR3 is TGTGCCAGCAGTTTAGGTTCGGAGGGGCCCAAAAACATTCAGTACTTC. Translated: CASSLGSEGPKNIQYF.

This chain links TRBV6-5 with TRBJ2-1; TRBD2 matches at 8 bases. Germline loops: CDR1 MNHEY, CDR2 SVGAGI. V lost 2 bases and J lost 5; bases outside the gene matches: 2. This CDR3 has 14 residues. CDR3 protein: CASSYGAGDNEQFF. The CDR3 DNA sequence: TGTGCCAGCAGTTACGGAGCGGGAGACAATGAGCAGTTCTTC.

The V call is TRBV19, the J call TRBJ1-5, with D perhaps TRBD1 (6 bases). This CDR3 spans 13 amino acids. V was pared by 4 bases and J by 5 bases, with 9 bases between. Germline lookup yields CDR1 LNHDA and CDR2 SQIVND (reference sequence). CDR3 sequence (DNA): TGTGCCAGTAGTACGGGGGGCCATCAGCCCCAGCATTTT. This sequence encodes CASSTGGHQPQHF.

The J gene is TRBJ1-5, the V gene TRBV6-6; D perhaps matches TRBD1 (6 bases). Trimming stripped 2 bases from V and 6 bases from J, with 14 bases between. The CDR3 loop spans 15 amino acids. CDR1 is MNHNY and CDR2 is SVGAGI in the germline V gene (reference sequence). CDR3 in amino acids: CASSYGTGMGQPQHF. For the CDR3, the DNA is TGTGCCAGCAGTTACGGTACAGGGATGGGTCAGCCCCAGCATTTT.

This clone has just one count. The chain links TRBV29-1 to TRBJ1-2, with D possibly TRBD1 on 6 matching bases. CDR1 and CDR2 from the germline V gene are SQVTM and ANQGSEA. The CDR3 sequence is 16 residues long. The V end lost 0 bases, the J end lost 3 bases, and 17 bases lay between the germline ends. CDR3 region: CSVEDAGREGDYGYTF. CDR3 sequence (DNA): TGCAGCGTTGAAGATGCGGGCCGGGAGGGGGACTATGGCTACACCTTC.

The chain recombines TRBV4-2 with TRBJ2-2; D gene uncertain. The V end was cut by 0 bases, the J end by 6 bases, with 17 bases between. CDR3 length equals 17 residues. Germline assignment: CDR1 LGHNA and CDR2 YNFKEQ. The CDR3 nucleotides are TGTGCCAGCAGCCAAGAAGGAAGCGAGTTACTTCCCGGGGAGCTGTTTTTT. Translated, it gives CASSQEGSELLPGELFF.

The J gene is TRBJ2-5, the V gene TRBV4-2; D is possibly TRBD1 (5 bases). The DNA matches TRBJ2-7 better at its end, which makes the J call doubtful. The CDR3 runs to 16 residues. The germline V gene has CDR1 LGHNA and CDR2 YNFKEQ. The CDR3 reads CASSQVGTGSNYEQYF. The CDR3 DNA follows: TGTGCCAGCAGCCAAGTGGGAACAGGTTCCAACTACGAGCAGTACTTC.

This rearrangement joins TRBV28 to TRBJ1-1, with a possible D match to TRBD1 (6 bases). Per the germline V gene, CDR1 is MDHEN and CDR2 is SYDVKM. This CDR3 has 15 amino acids. Trimming left V 1 base short and J 5 bases short, with 14 bases between. In DNA, the CDR3 is TGTGCCAGCAGTTTATTTCAGGGGATGGGTACTGAAGCTTTCTTT. It encodes CASSLFQGMGTEAFF. Full variable domain (remainder filled in from reference TRBV28 and TRBJ1-1): DVKVTQSSRYLVKRTGEKVFLECVQDMDHENMFWYRQDPGLGLRLIYFSYDVKMKEKGDIPEGYSVSREKKERFSLILESASTNQTSMYLCASSLFQGMGTEAFFGQGTRLTVV.

The genes are TRBV7-9 and TRBJ2-7; D uncertain. V lost 1 base and J lost 5, with 6 bases in between. The CDR3 has 12 residues. The germline CDR1 and CDR2 sequences are SEHNR and FQNEAQ (reference sequence). The CDR3 bases are TGTGCCAGCAGCTTAGACAGAAACGAGCAGTACTTC. Encoded protein: CASSLDRNEQYF.

As to this clone: A read error may account for a junction end that differs from germline. This chain links TRBV6-6 with TRBJ1-2, with D uncertain. Germline-derived CDR1 and CDR2 are MNHNY and SVGAGI (reference sequence). The CDR3 sequence is 12 residues long. The CDR3 protein is CASRSEGGGYAF. As DNA, the CDR3 is TGTGCCAGCCGCTCGGAGGGAGGAGGCTACGCCTTC.

The chain combines TRBV29-1 with TRBJ2-3; TRBD2 aligns across 15 bases. J was trimmed by 3 bases and V by 4 bases; bases with no gene match: 2. The CDR3 is 15 residues long. Germline values: CDR1 SQVTM, CDR2 ANQGSEA. The CDR3 DNA sequence: TGCAGCGTTGCGGGACTAGCGGGGGGTACAGATACGCAGTATTTT. Its protein product is CSVAGLAGGTDTQYF.

CDR3 amino acids: CASSLALQDSSGYTF. For the CDR3, the DNA is TGTGCCAGCAGCTTAGCGCTACAGGACAGTAGTGGCTACACCTTC. V gene TRBV7-9 combines with J gene TRBJ1-2, with TRBD1 as a possible D gene (6 bases). Germline CDR1 SEHNR, CDR2 FQNEAQ (reference sequence). Trimming took off 0 bases at V and 7 bases at J, with 15 bases between the two ends. The CDR3 length is 15 residues.

The chain carries TRBV2 and TRBJ1-1; unclear D gene. Trimming stripped 1 base from V and 4 bases from J, with 7 bases between. Germline V CDR1 and CDR2: SNHLY, FYNNEI. The CDR3 loop spans 13 amino acids. The DNA for the CDR3 is TGTGCCAGCAGTGAAGGACCGGGCACTGAAGCTTTCTTT. This codes for CASSEGPGTEAFF.

The chain couples TRBV5-1 to TRBJ2-7, with 7 bases lining up with TRBD1. Trimming at V came to 3 bases and at J to 2 bases, leaving 8 bases not matched to a gene. Germline CDR1 and CDR2: SGHRS and YFSETQ. This CDR3 contains 15 residues. The CDR3 region is CASSYAPGGTYEQYF. The CDR3 nucleotides are TGCGCCAGCAGCTACGCTCCAGGGGGAACCTACGAGCAGTACTTC.

The J gene is TRBJ2-3, the V gene TRBV27; TRBD2 matches at 16 bases. CDR1 and CDR2 from the germline V gene are MNHEY and SMNVEV (reference sequence). Trimming took 2 bases from V and 1 from J; bases not matched to a gene: 6. The CDR3 sequence is 19 residues long. DNA for the CDR3: TGTGCCAGCAGTTTACCGGGACTAGCGGGGGGGCCACGCACAGATACGCAGTATTTT. This encodes CASSLPGLAGGPRTDTQYF.

The genes are TRBV28 and TRBJ1-1, with 8 bases fitting TRBD1. The V and J ends lost 5 bases and 6 bases, in that order; junction bases with no gene match: 23. This CDR3 is 19 amino acids long. Germline V CDR1 and CDR2: MDHEN, SYDVKM. The CDR3 loop is CASSPNYRATGAVRSEAFF. CDR3 nucleotide sequence: TGTGCCAGCAGTCCCAACTACAGAGCGACAGGGGCGGTGAGGTCTGAAGCTTTCTTT. The full variable domain, its missing parts supplied by reference TRBV28 and TRBJ1-1, is DVKVTQSSRYLVKRTGEKVFLECVQDMDHENMFWYRQDPGLGLRLIYFSYDVKMKEKGDIPEGYSVSREKKERFSLILESASTNQTSMYLCASSPNYRATGAVRSEAFFGQGTRLTVV.

The chain links TRBV4-2 to TRBJ2-7; 11 bases align to TRBD2. The trim removed 0 bases at V and 3 bases at J, leaving 1 base unmatched. Germline V gene data show CDR1 as LGHNA and CDR2 as YNFKEQ. The CDR3 extends over 15 amino acids. CDR3 DNA: TGTGCCAGCAGCCAAGATACTAGCGGGAGCTACGAGCAGTACTTC. Encoded protein: CASSQDTSGSYEQYF.

By share, this clone ranks as medium-sized. V gene TRBV4-2 combines with J gene TRBJ1-3; D call uncertain. V dropped 4 bases and J dropped 0 bases, with 16 bases sitting between them. CDR3 length: 17 residues. Germline CDR1 is LGHNA and CDR2 is YNFKEQ. For the CDR3, the DNA is TGTGCCAGCAGCCCCCCCTCAGCGGGGAGCTCTGGAAACACCATATATTTT. It translates to CASSPPSAGSSGNTIYF.

CDR3: CASSSAEFNEQYF. Written as DNA, the CDR3 is TGTGCCAGCAGTTCGGCGGAATTCAACGAGCAGTACTTC. This rearrangement joins TRBV6-5 to TRBJ2-5; unclear D gene. The assigned J gene may be wrong: the sequence end matches TRBJ2-7 better. The CDR3 is made up of 13 amino acids. Germline V gives CDR1 MNHEY, CDR2 SVGAGI.

The V call is TRBV9, the J call TRBJ2-2; D possibly corresponds to TRBD2 (6 bases). The germline V and J ends were trimmed by 3 bases and 1 base, with 13 bases remaining between them. Germline values: CDR1 SGDLS, CDR2 YYNGEE. CDR3 length: 16 amino acids. This CDR3 is CASSDPGTRNTGELFF. The CDR3 region has the DNA TGTGCCAGCAGCGATCCCGGGACTCGGAACACCGGGGAGCTGTTTTTT.

V gene TRBV5-8 combines with J gene TRBJ2-7, with TRBD1 identical over 9 bases. After removal of 4 bases from V and 3 bases from J, the junction contained 8 bases not matched to a gene. The CDR3 extends over 15 amino acids. The V gene's germline CDR1 is SGHTS and CDR2 YDEGEE. CDR3 loop: CASSPGQGWDYEQYF. The CDR3 bases are TGTGCCAGCAGCCCAGGACAGGGGTGGGACTACGAGCAGTACTTC.

The chain employs TRBV5-4 and TRBJ1-2; D is undetermined. The CDR3 totals 15 residues. CDR1 and CDR2 (germline): SGHNT, YYREEE (reference sequence). Trimming pared 3 bases from V and 0 bases from J, leaving 12 bases between. The CDR3 coding sequence is TGTGCCAGCAGCTGGCAGAATCTAGCTAACTATGGCTACACCTTC. This encodes CASSWQNLANYGYTF.

The chain couples TRBV5-4 to TRBJ2-3, with D tentatively TRBD1 (6 bases). Germline V CDR1 and CDR2: SGHNT, YYREEE (reference sequence). V was clipped by 3 bases and J by 11 bases, with 25 bases between them. The CDR3 is 16 residues long. The CDR3 bases are TGTGCCAGCAGCTCCGGACAGTCCACAAGCCTAGAGGGGCAGTATTTT. Its translation is CASSSGQSTSLEGQYF.

This chain uses TRBV18 with TRBJ2-5; D call uncertain. The V end was cut by 4 bases, the J end by 1 base, with 10 bases between. The CDR3 sequence is 14 residues long. Germline V CDR1 and CDR2: KGHSH, LQKENI. DNA of the CDR3: TGTGCCAGCTCACACTCTATGAGCCAAGAGACCCAGTACTTC. Its protein is CASSHSMSQETQYF.

This clone was detected once. CDR3 bases: TGTGCCAGCAGCCCTAGCGGTGCTAGCACAGATACGCAGTATTTT. Translating it yields CASSPSGASTDTQYF. The chain carries TRBV7-6 and TRBJ2-3, with 7 bases fitting TRBD2. Germline V gene lookup returns CDR1 SGHVS and CDR2 FNYEAQ. Trimming removed 5 bases from V and 0 bases from J; junction bases left unmatched: 5. CDR3 length: 15 residues.

The V gene is TRBV4-2, the J gene TRBJ1-1; D gene ambiguous. V was shortened by 2 bases and J by 1 base, with 8 bases between the two germline ends. Per the germline V gene, CDR1 is LGHNA and CDR2 is YNFKEQ. This CDR3 is built from 14 residues. CDR3 in amino acids: CASSQSRANTEAFF. Written as DNA, the CDR3 is TGTGCCAGCAGCCAATCCCGAGCGAACACTGAAGCTTTCTTT.

The V gene is TRBV28, the J gene TRBJ2-1; 7 nucleotides line up with TRBD2. V shed 6 bases, J shed 8 bases, and the junction held 4 bases outside the gene matches. The CDR3 spans 12 residues. Germline lookup yields CDR1 MDHEN and CDR2 SYDVKM. CDR3 loop: CASSTSVHEQFF. CDR3 bases: TGTGCCAGCAGCACTAGCGTCCATGAGCAGTTCTTC.

The chain uses TRBV27 and TRBJ1-1; 8 positions match TRBD1. Germline CDR1 reads MNHEY; CDR2 reads SMNVEV (reference sequence). The trim removed 0 bases at V and 5 bases at J, leaving 5 bases unmatched. The CDR3 runs 15 residues. The CDR3: CASSLSRTGRTEAFF. The CDR3 DNA is TGTGCCAGCAGTTTATCGAGGACAGGGCGGACTGAAGCTTTCTTT.

About this clone itself: The sample holds other DNA sequences that translate to the same CDR3. The chain carries TRBV11-3 and TRBJ2-7, with D hard to call. The CDR3 extends over 12 amino acids. Germline values: CDR1 SGHNT, CDR2 YENEEA. The V and J ends lost 3 bases and 6 bases respectively, with 9 bases between them. The CDR3 loop is CASSFSSGEQYF. CDR3 nucleotides: TGTGCCAGCAGCTTTTCATCAGGCGAGCAGTACTTC. Based on the CDR3 plus reference TRBV11-3 and TRBJ2-7, the full variable domain is EAGVVQSPRYKIIEKKQPVAFWCNPISGHNTLYWYLQNLGQGPELLIRYENEEAVDDSQLPKDRFSAERLKGVDSTLKIQPAELGDSAVYLCASSFSSGEQYFGPGTRLTVT.